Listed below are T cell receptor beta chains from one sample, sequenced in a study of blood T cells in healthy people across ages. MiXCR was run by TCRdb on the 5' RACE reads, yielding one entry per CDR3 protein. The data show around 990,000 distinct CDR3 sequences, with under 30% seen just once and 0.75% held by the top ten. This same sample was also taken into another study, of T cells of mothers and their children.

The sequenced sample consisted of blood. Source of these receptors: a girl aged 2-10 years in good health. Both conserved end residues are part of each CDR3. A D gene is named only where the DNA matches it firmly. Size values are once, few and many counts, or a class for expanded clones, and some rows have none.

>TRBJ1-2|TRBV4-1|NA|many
CASSQSPGQNYGYTF
TGCGCCAGCAGCCAAAGCCCCGGACAGAACTATGGCTACACCTTC
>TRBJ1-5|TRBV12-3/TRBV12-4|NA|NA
CASSSNSGSNQPQHF
TGTGCCAGCAGTTCCAACAGCGGTAGCAATCAGCCCCAGCATTTT
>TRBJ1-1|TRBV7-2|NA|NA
CASSLFRERRNTEAFF
TGTGCCAGCAGCTTATTCAGGGAGAGGCGAAACACTGAAGCTTTCTTT
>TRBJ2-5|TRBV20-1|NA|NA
CSAYNSLQETQYF
TGCAGTGCTTACAACTCACTTCAAGAGACCCAGTACTTC
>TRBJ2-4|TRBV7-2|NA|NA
CASSSSDRNIQYF
TGTGCCAGCAGCTCCTCAGACAGAAACATTCAGTACTTC
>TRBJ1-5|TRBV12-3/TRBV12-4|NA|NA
CASNSWGSNQPQHF
TGTGCCAGCAATTCATGGGGTAGCAATCAGCCCCAGCATTTT
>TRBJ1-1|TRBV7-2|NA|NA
CASSFLLDVSYVAFF
TGTGCCAGCAGCTTTCTCCTGGACGTCTCCTACGTAGCTTTCTTT
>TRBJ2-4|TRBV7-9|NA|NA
CASSFKEGEAKNIQYF
TGTGCCAGCAGCTTCAAGGAGGGGGAAGCCAAAAACATTCAGTACTTC
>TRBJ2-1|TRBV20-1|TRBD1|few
CSARDLDRVINEQFF
TGCAGTGCTAGAGACCTGGACAGGGTGATCAATGAGCAGTTCTTC
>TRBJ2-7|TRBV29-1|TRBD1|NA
CSVGPGGNEQYF
TGCAGCGTTGGCCCAGGGGGAAACGAGCAGTACTTC
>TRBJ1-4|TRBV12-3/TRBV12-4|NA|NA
CASSWTGNEKLFF
TGTGCCAGCAGTTGGACGGGGAATGAAAAACTGTTTTTT
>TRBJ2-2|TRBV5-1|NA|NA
CASSLDPSRGGELFF
TGCGCCAGCAGCCTGGACCCGTCCCGGGGCGGGGAGCTGTTTTTT
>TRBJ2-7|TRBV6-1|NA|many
CASSELGFGFYEQYF
TGTGCCAGCAGTGAATTGGGGTTCGGGTTCTACGAGCAGTACTTC
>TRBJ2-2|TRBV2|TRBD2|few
CASSNRLAGEGTGELFF
TGTGCCAGCAGTAATCGACTAGCGGGAGAGGGGACCGGGGAGCTGTTTTTT
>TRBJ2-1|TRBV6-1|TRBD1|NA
CASQKGTGLEQFF
TGTGCCAGCCAAAAGGGGACAGGACTTGAGCAGTTCTTC
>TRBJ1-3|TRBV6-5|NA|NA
CASSYSLADSSGNTIYF
TGTGCCAGCAGTTACTCCCTGGCTGATAGCTCTGGAAACACCATATATTTT
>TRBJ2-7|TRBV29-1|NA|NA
CSVEASDTSYEQYF
TGCAGCGTTGAAGCGTCAGACACCTCCTACGAGCAGTACTTC
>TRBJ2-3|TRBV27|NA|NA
CASSLGLIGTDTQYF
TGTGCCAGCAGTTTAGGGCTAATAGGCACAGATACGCAGTATTTT
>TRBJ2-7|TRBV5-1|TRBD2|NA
CASSPSGSFSQPLLYEQYF
TGCGCCAGCAGCCCGAGCGGGAGCTTCTCGCAACCTCTGCTCTACGAGCAGTACTTC
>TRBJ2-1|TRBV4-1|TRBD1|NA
CASSHPTGEREQFF
TGCGCCAGCAGCCACCCTACAGGGGAGAGGGAGCAGTTCTTC
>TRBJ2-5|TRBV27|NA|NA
CASSLSGARAQYF
TGTGCCAGCAGTTTATCGGGGGCTAGAGCCCAGTACTTC
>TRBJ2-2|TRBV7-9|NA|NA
CASNRQGELFF
TGTGCCAGCAACCGGCAAGGGGAGCTGTTTTTT
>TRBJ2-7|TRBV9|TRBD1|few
CASSSVGGFSSYEQYF
TGTGCCAGCAGCAGCGTAGGGGGCTTCAGCTCCTACGAGCAGTACTTC
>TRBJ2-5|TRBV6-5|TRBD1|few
CASSRGRGLETQYF
TGTGCCAGCAGCCGAGGCAGGGGGCTAGAGACCCAGTACTTC
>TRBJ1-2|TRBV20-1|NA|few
CSARDQSGVYGYTF
TGCAGTGCTAGAGATCAATCAGGGGTCTATGGCTACACCTTC
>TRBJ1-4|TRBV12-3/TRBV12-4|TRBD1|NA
CASSQTGGGEKLFF
TGTGCCAGCAGTCAGACAGGGGGCGGTGAAAAACTGTTTTTT
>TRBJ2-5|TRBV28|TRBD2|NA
CASRTTSGGGAQYF
TGTGCCAGCAGAACTACTAGCGGGGGAGGGGCCCAGTACTTC
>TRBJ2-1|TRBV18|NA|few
CASSPPAVRSYNEQFF
TGTGCCAGCTCACCACCGGCAGTGCGCTCCTACAATGAGCAGTTCTTC
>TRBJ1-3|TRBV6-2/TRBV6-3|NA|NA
CASSCSESSGNTIYF
TGTGCCAGCAGCTGCAGCGAGAGCTCTGGAAACACCATATATTTT
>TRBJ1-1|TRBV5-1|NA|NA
CASSLVETNTEAFF
TGCGCCAGCAGCTTGGTCGAAACCAACACTGAAGCTTTCTTT
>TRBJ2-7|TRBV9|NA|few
CASSVFADGTYEQYF
TGTGCCAGCAGCGTATTTGCGGACGGGACCTACGAGCAGTACTTC
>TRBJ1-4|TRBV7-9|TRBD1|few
CASSLDRENEKLFF
TGTGCCAGCAGCCTAGACAGGGAGAATGAAAAACTGTTTTTT
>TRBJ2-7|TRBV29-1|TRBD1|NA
CSGGDRGYEQYF
TGCAGCGGGGGGGACAGGGGTTACGAGCAGTACTTC
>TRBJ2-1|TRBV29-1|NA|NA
CSVRGPWDEQFF
TGCAGCGTTCGCGGCCCTTGGGATGAGCAGTTCTTC
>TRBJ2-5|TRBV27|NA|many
CASSLVAAAETQYF
TGTGCCAGCAGTTTAGTGGCCGCGGCAGAGACCCAGTACTTC
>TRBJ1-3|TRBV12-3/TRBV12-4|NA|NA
CASSLSSPSGNTIYF
TGTGCCAGCAGTTTATCCAGTCCCTCTGGAAACACCATATATTTT
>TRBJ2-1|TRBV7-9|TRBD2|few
CASSLPARERYNEQFF
TGTGCCAGCAGCTTACCGGCGCGGGAGAGATACAATGAGCAGTTCTTC